This T cell receptor beta chain was sequenced during a study of blood T cells in healthy people across ages. A remark on this clonotype: What it binds is unknown. An end of the junction does not agree with germline; a read error may underlie this.

Germline CDR1 and CDR2: MNHEY and SVGAGI. There are 14 residues in the CDR3. Sample-barcoded 5' priming and a J-beta primer mix drove a second PCR of about 6 to 12 cycles. With 12 random nucleotides, a template-switch adaptor tagged each individual cDNA molecule. MiXCR was run by TCRdb on the 5' RACE reads, yielding one entry per CDR3 protein. The sample carries over 1,500,000 distinct CDR3 sequences, roughly 43% recorded once. Regarding the study as a whole: Older age went with lower TCR beta diversity per million T cells, in a roughly linear way.

The TCR originated in a human donor in good health. This chain links TRBV6-5 with TRBJ1-1, with D perhaps TRBD1 (6 bases). The sample taken for sequencing was blood. CDR3 coding DNA: TGTGCCGGCAGTTACAGGGCGCTGAACACTGAAGCTTTCTTT. Encoded protein: CAGSYRALNTEAFF.